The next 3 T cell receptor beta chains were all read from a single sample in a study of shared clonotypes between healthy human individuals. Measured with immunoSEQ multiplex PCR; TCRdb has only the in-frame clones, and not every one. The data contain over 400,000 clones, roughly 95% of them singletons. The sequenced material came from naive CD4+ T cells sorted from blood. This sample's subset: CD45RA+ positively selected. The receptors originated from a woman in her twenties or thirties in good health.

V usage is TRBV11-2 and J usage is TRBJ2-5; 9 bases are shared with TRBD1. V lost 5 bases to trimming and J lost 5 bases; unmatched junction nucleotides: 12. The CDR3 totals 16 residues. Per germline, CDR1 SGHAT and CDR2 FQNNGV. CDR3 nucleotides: TGTGCCAGCAGCCCGGGGACAGGGAGTTTGTTTGAGACCCAGTACTTC. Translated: CASSPGTGSLFETQYF.

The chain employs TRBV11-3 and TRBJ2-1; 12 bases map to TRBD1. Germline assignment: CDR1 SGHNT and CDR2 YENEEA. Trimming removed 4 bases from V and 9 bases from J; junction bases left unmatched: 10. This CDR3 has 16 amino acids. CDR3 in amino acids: CASSSDPGTGGGEQFF. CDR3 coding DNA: TGTGCCAGCAGCTCCGACCCCGGGACAGGGGGCGGTGAGCAGTTCTTC.

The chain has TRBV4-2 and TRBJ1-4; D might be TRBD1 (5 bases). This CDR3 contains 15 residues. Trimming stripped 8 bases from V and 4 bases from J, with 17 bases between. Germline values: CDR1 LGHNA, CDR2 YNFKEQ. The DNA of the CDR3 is TGTGCCAGCTCTCCCCTCGGGGGGGATAATGAAAAACTGTTTTTT. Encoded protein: CASSPLGGDNEKLFF.